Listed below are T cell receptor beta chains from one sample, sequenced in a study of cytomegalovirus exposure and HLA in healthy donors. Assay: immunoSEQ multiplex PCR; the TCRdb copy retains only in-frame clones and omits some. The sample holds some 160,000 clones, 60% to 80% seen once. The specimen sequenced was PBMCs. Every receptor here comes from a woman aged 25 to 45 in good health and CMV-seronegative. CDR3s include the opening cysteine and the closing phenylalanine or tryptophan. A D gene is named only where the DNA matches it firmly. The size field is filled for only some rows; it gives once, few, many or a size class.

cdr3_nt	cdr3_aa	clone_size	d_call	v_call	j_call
TGTGCCAGCAGTTTATCACCAGGCAATCAGCCCCAGCATTTT	CASSLSPGNQPQHF	few	NA	TRBV27	TRBJ1-5
TGTGCCAGCAGTCCCAACTACAGGGGGCCTAACACTGAAGCTTTCTTT	CASSPNYRGPNTEAFF	NA	TRBD1	TRBV27	TRBJ1-1
TGTGCCAGCGGGGACAGTTTTGAAGGTTCACCCCTCCACTTT	CASGDSFEGSPLHF	NA	TRBD1	TRBV28	TRBJ1-6
TGCGCCAGCAGTTCGGACAGGACTAACACCGGGGAGCTGTTTTTT	CASSSDRTNTGELFF	NA	TRBD1	TRBV5-1	TRBJ2-2
TGCAGCGTTGATGCAGGGCCGGATGAAAAACTGTTTTTT	CSVDAGPDEKLFF	once	NA	TRBV29-1	TRBJ1-4
TGTGCCAGCTGTCTTAGCCTTTCCTACGAGCAGTACTTC	CASCLSLSYEQYF	NA	NA	TRBV6-1	TRBJ2-7
TGTGCCAGTAATGGAGCGGGGCCCCTCCCCTCCTACAATGAGCAGTTCTTC	CASNGAGPLPSYNEQFF	once	TRBD2	TRBV19	TRBJ2-1
TGTGCCAGCTCACGAGACAGGGGGGAAGGCACTGAAGCTTTCTTT	CASSRDRGEGTEAFF	NA	TRBD1	TRBV18	TRBJ1-1
TGTGCCAGCAGCTTAGGGGGGACAGCACAAGAGACCCAGTACTTC	CASSLGGTAQETQYF	NA	NA	TRBV7-3	TRBJ2-5
TGTGCCAGTAGGCAGATGGACAGGGGAAATGGCTACACCTTC	CASRQMDRGNGYTF	NA	TRBD1	TRBV19	TRBJ1-2
TGCAGCGTCTACAGGGGGCTGGGCACTGAAGCTTTCTTT	CSVYRGLGTEAFF	NA	TRBD1	TRBV29-1	TRBJ1-1
TGCGCCAGCAGCTTCACAGGGATCGGTTCACCCCTCCACTTT	CASSFTGIGSPLHF	NA	NA	TRBV5-1	TRBJ1-6
TGTGCCAGCAGTTCCTCCCTCAGGCAGGGGAGAACTGAAGCTTTCTTT	CASSSSLRQGRTEAFF	once	NA	TRBV6-5	TRBJ1-1
TGCGCCAGCAGCCTGGTGCCGGGGGAAGAGACCCAGTACTTC	CASSLVPGEETQYF	NA	NA	TRBV5-1	TRBJ2-5
TGTGCCACCTCCCTCTCGACTAGCGGGGTTACAGATACGCAGTATTTT	CATSLSTSGVTDTQYF	NA	TRBD2	TRBV6-6	TRBJ2-3
TGTGCCAGCAGCGTGGCGGGAGGACTAGTGGGCACAGATACGCAGTATTTT	CASSVAGGLVGTDTQYF	NA	TRBD2	TRBV9	TRBJ2-3
TGTGCCAGCAGTTACTCGGGGAGTCGGGGGTACGGCTACACCTTC	CASSYSGSRGYGYTF	once	NA	TRBV6-5	TRBJ1-2
TGCGCCAGCAGCCAATTTTCAGGGCTTGGTAATTCACCCCTCCACTTT	CASSQFSGLGNSPLHF	once	NA	TRBV4-3	TRBJ1-6
TGTGCCAGCTCACCACCAGGGAGAAACAATGAGCAGTTCTTC	CASSPPGRNNEQFF	NA	NA	TRBV18	TRBJ2-1
TGTGCCAGCAGTTACTCTCCCGGGACAGCAAACACCATATATTTT	CASSYSPGTANTIYF	NA	TRBD1	TRBV6-5	TRBJ1-3
TGTGCCAGCAACGAAGCGAACACTGAAGCTTTCTTT	CASNEANTEAFF	NA	NA	TRBV7-9	TRBJ1-1
TGCGCCAGCAGCTGGAGACAGGGATCGGGGGAAAAACTGTTTTTT	CASSWRQGSGEKLFF	NA	TRBD1	TRBV5-1	TRBJ1-4
TGTGCCAGCAGAGACGACCGGGGGGCCACTGAAGCTTTCTTT	CASRDDRGATEAFF	NA	NA	TRBV7-9	TRBJ1-1
TGTGCCAGCAGGATCGACAGGTGGCAAAGTGAAAAACTGTTTTTT	CASRIDRWQSEKLFF	few	NA	TRBV6-1	TRBJ1-4